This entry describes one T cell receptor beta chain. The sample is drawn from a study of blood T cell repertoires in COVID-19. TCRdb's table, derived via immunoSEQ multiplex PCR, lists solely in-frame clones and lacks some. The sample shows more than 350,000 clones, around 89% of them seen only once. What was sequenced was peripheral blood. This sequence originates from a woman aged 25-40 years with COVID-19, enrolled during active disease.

The CDR3 DNA reads TGTGCCAGCAGCTTAGGGCGCGGTGGCGGGGAGCTGTTTTTT. Translating gives CASSLGRGGGELFF. The V call is TRBV11-2, the J call TRBJ2-2; D unclear. Trimming left V 1 base short and J 7 bases short, with 10 bases between. Germline CDR1 reads SGHAT; CDR2 reads FQNNGV. The CDR3 spans 14 residues.